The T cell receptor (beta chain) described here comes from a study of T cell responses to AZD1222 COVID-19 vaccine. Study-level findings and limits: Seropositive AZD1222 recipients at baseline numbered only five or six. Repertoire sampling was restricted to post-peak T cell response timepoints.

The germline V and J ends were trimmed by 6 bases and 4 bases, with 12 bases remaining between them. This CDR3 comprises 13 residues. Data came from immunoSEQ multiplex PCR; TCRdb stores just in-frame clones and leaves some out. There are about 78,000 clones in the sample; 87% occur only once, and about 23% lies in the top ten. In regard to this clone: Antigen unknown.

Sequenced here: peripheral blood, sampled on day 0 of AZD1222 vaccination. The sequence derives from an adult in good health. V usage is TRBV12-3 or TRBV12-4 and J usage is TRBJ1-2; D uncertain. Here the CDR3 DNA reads TGTGCCAGCAGACCCAGTGAGATCTATGGCTACACCTTC. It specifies CASRPSEIYGYTF.